The 17 T cell receptor beta chains below were found in one sample sequenced in a study of OX40 agonist ivuxolimab in advanced cancers. Assay: immunoSEQ multiplex PCR; the TCRdb copy retains only in-frame clones and omits some. The sample shows 20,000 or so clones, approximately 78% of them seen only once. Sequenced here: CD4+ or CD8+ T cells sorted from blood, sampled in a trial of the OX40 agonist ivuxolimab. These receptors all come from an adult with an advanced solid tumor such as melanoma, head and neck, liver or kidney cancer.

This sequence joins TRBV7-8 and TRBJ1-2, with D possibly matching TRBD1 (5 bases). Trimming removed 2 bases at V and 7 bases at J, with 11 bases between. The CDR3 extends over 13 amino acids. Germline V gene sequence: CDR1 SGHVS, CDR2 FQNEAQ. This CDR3 is CASSLLAGFGYTF. CDR3 DNA sequence: TGTGCCAGCAGCTTACTGGCAGGGTTTGGCTACACCTTC. Supplemented by reference TRBV7-8 and TRBJ1-2, the full variable domain reads GAGVSQSPRYKVAKRGQDVALRCDPISGHVSLFWYQQALGQGPEFLTYFQNEAQLDKSGLPSDRFFAERPEGSVSTLKIQRTQQEDSAVYLCASSLLAGFGYTFGSGTRLTVV.

CDR3 sequence: CASSPGLAGGPGNEQFF. The CDR3 coding sequence is TGTGCCAGCAGTCCCGGACTAGCGGGAGGGCCAGGGAATGAGCAGTTCTTC. The J gene is TRBJ2-1, the V gene TRBV27; 15 bases match TRBD2. V was clipped by 5 bases and J by 7 bases; unmatched bases: 9. Germline-derived CDR1 and CDR2 are MNHEY and SMNVEV (reference sequence). The CDR3 length is 17 residues.

The chain carries TRBV27 and TRBJ1-4; unclear D gene. CDR1 and CDR2 (germline): MNHEY, SMNVEV (reference sequence). The length of the CDR3 is 15 residues. V was cut by 5 bases and J by 8 bases, with 18 bases left in between. The CDR3 is CASSPRSGYDEKLFF. CDR3 nucleotides: TGTGCCAGCAGTCCCCGATCCGGGTACGACGAAAAACTGTTTTTT. Combining the CDR3 with reference TRBV27 and TRBJ1-4 gives the whole variable domain EAQVTQNPRYLITVTGKKLTVTCSQNMNHEYMSWYRQDPGLGLRQIYYSMNVEVTDKGDVPEGYKVSRKEKRNFPLILESPSPNQTSLYFCASSPRSGYDEKLFFGSGTQLSVL.

This chain connects TRBV7-9 to TRBJ2-5; 9 nucleotides line up with TRBD2. Germline loops: CDR1 SEHNR, CDR2 FQNEAQ (reference sequence). CDR3 length: 14 residues. The ends lost 6 bases at V and 2 bases at J; junction bases unmatched: 4. DNA of the CDR3: TGTGCCAGCAGAACTAGCGGGCCGCAAGAGACCCAGTACTTC. It translates to CASRTSGPQETQYF.

This clone has only a few counts. The chain joins TRBV4-3 to TRBJ1-2; D is undetermined. CDR1 LGHNA and CDR2 YSLEER come from the germline V gene. The CDR3 is 13 residues long. The germline V and J ends were trimmed by 0 bases and 4 bases, with 6 bases remaining between them. The CDR3 region is CASSQELGYGYTF. The CDR3, as DNA: TGCGCCAGCAGCCAAGAACTCGGCTATGGCTACACCTTC.

The chain couples TRBV9 to TRBJ2-7, with TRBD2 matching over 8 bases. J lost 2 bases, V lost 0 bases, and 7 bases had no gene match. CDR3 length equals 16 residues. Per germline, CDR1 SGDLS and CDR2 YYNGEE. CDR3 amino acids: CASSVGGLAATYEQYF. The CDR3 DNA reads as TGTGCCAGCAGCGTAGGCGGACTAGCAGCGACCTACGAGCAGTACTTC.

CDR3 nucleotide sequence: TGTGCCAGCAGCTTAGTGGGCAACTCCTACGAGCAGTACTTC. Translated: CASSLVGNSYEQYF. The J gene is TRBJ2-7, the V gene TRBV7-9; the D is unclear. The CDR3 length is 14 residues. Germline V CDR1 and CDR2: SEHNR, FQNEAQ (reference sequence). The V gene lost 1 base and the J gene lost 0 bases, with 7 bases spanning the gap.

The chain combines TRBV7-9 with TRBJ2-1; TRBD1 aligns across 7 bases. V lost 5 bases, J lost 4 bases, and 2 bases stayed unmatched. This CDR3 spans 13 amino acids. Looked up from germline, CDR1 is SEHNR and CDR2 is FQNEAQ (reference sequence). For the CDR3, the DNA is TGTGCCAGCAGCAGGGACAGTTACAATGAGCAGTTCTTC. It encodes CASSRDSYNEQFF.

This clone was found a few times. J is TRBJ1-6 and V is TRBV9; D call uncertain. CDR1 is SGDLS and CDR2 is YYNGEE in the germline V gene. V was cut by 0 bases and J by 0 bases, with 7 bases left in between. CDR3 length: 16 residues. CDR3 residues: CASSVGSSSYNSPLHF. For the CDR3, the DNA is TGTGCCAGCAGCGTAGGGTCAAGCTCCTATAATTCACCCCTCCACTTT.

The rearrangement links TRBV7-9 to TRBJ1-3; 8 nucleotides match TRBD1. The CDR3 is 17 amino acids. V shed 2 bases, J shed 2 bases, and the junction held 8 bases outside the gene matches. CDR1 is SEHNR and CDR2 is FQNEAQ in the germline V gene (reference sequence). This CDR3 is CASSLPRSTGAGNTIYF. CDR3 DNA: TGTGCCAGCAGCTTACCCCGCTCGACAGGGGCTGGAAACACCATATATTTT.

This rearrangement joins TRBV7-2 to TRBJ1-1; 8 bases agree with TRBD1. From germline, CDR1 is SGHTA and CDR2 FQGNSA. The CDR3 is 15 residues long. With 5 bases clipped from V and 5 bases from J, the junction kept 10 bases outside the gene matches. The CDR3 reads CASSPSLDRATEAFF. The CDR3 DNA is TGTGCCAGCAGCCCCTCCCTGGACAGGGCGACTGAAGCTTTCTTT.

By proportion, this clone is medium-sized. The chain is built from TRBV11-2 and TRBJ1-4; D is possibly TRBD1 (6 bases). The CDR3 spans 15 residues. The germline V gene encodes CDR1 SGHAT and CDR2 FQNNGV. The germline V and J ends were trimmed by 5 bases and 5 bases, with 15 bases remaining between them. Here the CDR3 reads CASSLLAGVNEKLFF. In DNA, the CDR3 is TGTGCCAGCAGCCTCCTTGCAGGGGTGAATGAAAAACTGTTTTTT.

This clone is medium-sized by share. The V call is TRBV11-2, the J call TRBJ1-3, with TRBD1 as a possible D gene (6 bases). The V gene lost 0 bases and the J gene lost 3 bases, with 9 bases spanning the gap. Germline V gene sequence: CDR1 SGHAT, CDR2 FQNNGV. The CDR3 runs to 15 residues. As DNA, the CDR3 is TGTGCCAGCAGCTTAGAAGGACAGCTTGGAAACACCATATATTTT. Protein sequence: CASSLEGQLGNTIYF.

The chain employs TRBV7-8 and TRBJ1-2; 7 bases are shared with TRBD1. Per germline, CDR1 SGHVS and CDR2 FQNEAQ. Losses at the gene ends were 4 bases for V and 0 bases for J; bases not matched to a gene: 8. This CDR3 spans 16 amino acids. The CDR3 protein is CASSSMRGPANYGYTF. The CDR3 DNA is TGTGCCAGCAGCTCCATGAGGGGGCCGGCTAACTATGGCTACACCTTC.

The rearrangement uses TRBV7-2 and TRBJ2-7; D is possibly TRBD1 (6 bases). The germline V gene encodes CDR1 SGHTA and CDR2 FQGNSA. This CDR3 has 12 amino acids. The V end was cut by 3 bases, the J end by 6 bases, with 9 bases between. CDR3 region: CASSFGQTEQYF. CDR3 in DNA: TGTGCCAGCAGCTTCGGACAGACCGAGCAGTACTTC.

The chain uses TRBV5-4 and TRBJ2-5, with unresolved D. The ends were cut back, 2 bases at V and 4 bases at J, with 15 bases in the middle. The CDR3 totals 15 residues. Germline CDR1 and CDR2: SGHNT and YYREEE (reference sequence). As DNA, the CDR3 is TGTGCCAGCAGCTTTTCAGTGGGTTATGGAGAGACCCAGTACTTC. Translated: CASSFSVGYGETQYF.

This chain uses TRBV5-5 with TRBJ1-2, with a weak D call TRBD1 (5 bases). This CDR3 is built from 12 residues. Trimming took off 2 bases at V and 9 bases at J, with 11 bases between the two ends. CDR1 is SGHKS and CDR2 is YYEKEE in the germline V gene (reference sequence). The DNA for the CDR3 is TGTGCCAGCAGCTTTGAGGGGAGGCGCTACACCTTC. Translated, it gives CASSFEGRRYTF.